The 2 T cell receptor beta chains in this list originate from one sample, sequenced in a study of blood T cell repertoires in COVID-19. Sequencing used immunoSEQ multiplex PCR; TCRdb keeps in-frame clones, though not all of them. The sample has more than 200,000 clones; approximately 81% are singletons. Sequencing used peripheral blood. These receptors came from an elderly woman with acute or convalescent COVID-19.

This chain connects TRBV25-1 to TRBJ2-7; 7 bases align to TRBD2. Germline lookup yields CDR1 MGHDK and CDR2 SYGVNS. This CDR3 has 13 amino acids. V trimming: 8 bases; J trimming: 3 bases; junction bases outside the gene matches: 7. The CDR3, as DNA: TGTGCCAGCCTTCCTAGCGGAAGCTACGAGCAGTACTTC. This sequence encodes CASLPSGSYEQYF.

The rearrangement links TRBV2 to TRBJ2-7, with 7 bases that match TRBD1. V lost 5 bases, J lost 5 bases, and 6 bases stayed unmatched. This CDR3 has 13 residues. CDR1 and CDR2 from the germline V gene are SNHLY and FYNNEI. Here the CDR3 DNA reads TGTGCCAGCAGTAAGGACAGGTTTGACGAGCAGTACTTC. Its protein product is CASSKDRFDEQYF.